These T cell receptor beta chains were read from a single sample in a study of blood T cell repertoires in COVID-19. Some clones are missing from TCRdb's copy, which holds only in-frame ones; the method was immunoSEQ multiplex PCR. The profile covers roughly 290,000 clones, with approximately 83% appearing a single time and more than 2% taken by the ten largest. Sequencing was done on a sample of PBMCs or T cells enriched from blood (not recorded which). The receptor set was obtained from a man younger than 45 who had recovered from COVID-19. CDR3s include the opening cysteine and the closing phenylalanine or tryptophan. A D gene is named only where the DNA matches it firmly. Only part of the rows carry a size: once, few, many, or a class if the clone is expanded.

v_gene	abundance	d_gene	j_gene	CDR3aa	CDR3nt
TRBV7-2	.	TRBD1	TRBJ1-1	CASSPGQGGEAFF	TGTGCCAGCAGCCCGGGACAGGGTGGTGAAGCTTTCTTT
TRBV10-3	few	TRBD1	TRBJ1-2	CAIRVNQGVNYGYTF	TGTGCCATCAGGGTCAACCAGGGGGTAAACTATGGCTACACCTTC
TRBV7-8	.	.	TRBJ1-3	CASSLEIGNTIYF	TGTGCCAGCAGCTTAGAAATAGGAAACACCATATATTTT
TRBV10-3	.	.	TRBJ2-6	CAISETFLGRGSGANVLTF	TGTGCCATCAGTGAGACATTCTTGGGTCGGGGCTCTGGGGCCAACGTCCTGACTTTC
TRBV27	.	.	TRBJ1-2	CASSTTGLGDYGYTF	TGTGCCAGCAGCACGACAGGCCTTGGGGACTATGGCTACACCTTC
TRBV7-9	.	.	TRBJ1-3	CASSPPRSGHSGNTIYF	TGTGCCAGCAGCCCCCCCCGCAGCGGCCACTCTGGAAACACCATATATTTT
TRBV29-1	.	.	TRBJ1-1	CSVAKIQGKNTEAFF	TGCAGCGTTGCGAAGATACAGGGAAAGAACACTGAAGCTTTCTTT
TRBV2	.	TRBD1	TRBJ1-2	CASRDRDISGYTF	TGTGCCAGCAGGGACAGGGATATCTCTGGCTACACCTTC
TRBV2	.	TRBD1	TRBJ2-7	CASRGQSYEQYF	TGTGCCAGCAGGGGACAGTCCTACGAGCAGTACTTC
TRBV14	.	.	TRBJ2-1	CASSNGTYFSSYNEQFF	TGTGCCAGCAGCAACGGGACTTACTTTAGCTCCTACAATGAGCAGTTCTTC
TRBV7-3	.	.	TRBJ1-2	CASSPTATGYGYTF	TGTGCCAGCAGCCCGACAGCCACTGGGTATGGCTACACCTTC
TRBV7-6	.	TRBD1	TRBJ1-2	CASSPGQGANYGYTF	TGTGCCAGCAGCCCAGGACAGGGAGCCAACTATGGCTACACCTTC
TRBV6-6	.	.	TRBJ1-5	CASSYGGQPQHF	TGTGCCAGCAGTTACGGGGGGCAGCCCCAGCATTTT
TRBV7-8	.	.	TRBJ1-3	CASSRISGNTIYF	TGTGCCAGCAGCCGTATCTCTGGAAACACCATATATTTT
TRBV6-2/TRBV6-3	.	TRBD1	TRBJ1-1	CASSYSTGQGVKAFF	TGTGCCAGCAGTTACTCGACCGGACAGGGAGTAAAAGCTTTCTTT
TRBV11-3	.	TRBD2	TRBJ2-6	CASGTGGIGSAGANVLTF	TGTGCCAGCGGGACGGGGGGGATCGGAAGCGCTGGGGCCAACGTCCTGACTTTC
TRBV5-1	.	TRBD2	TRBJ2-1	CASSLTSGGALNEQFF	TGCGCCAGCAGCTTGACTAGCGGGGGGGCTCTCAATGAGCAGTTCTTC
TRBV18	.	TRBD1	TRBJ1-5	CASSPGTGRYQPQHF	TGTGCCAGCTCACCGGGGACAGGGAGGTATCAGCCCCAGCATTTT
TRBV5-4	.	TRBD1	TRBJ1-2	CASSLSDRDYGYTF	TGTGCCAGCAGCTTGTCGGACAGGGACTATGGCTACACCTTC
TRBV4-2	.	.	TRBJ1-3	CASSQDPSGLSGSIYF	TGTGCCAGCAGCCAAGATCCAAGCGGACTCTCTGGCTCCATATATTTT
TRBV4-1	.	.	TRBJ2-7	CASSQVMRDYEQYF	TGCGCCAGCAGCCAAGTGATGAGGGACTACGAGCAGTACTTC
TRBV9	.	TRBD1	TRBJ1-1	CASSGTGTNTEAFF	TGTGCCAGCAGCGGGACAGGGACGAACACTGAAGCTTTCTTT
TRBV18	.	.	TRBJ2-5	CASSTLGGSETQYF	TGTGCCAGCTCAACGCTAGGGGGTTCGGAGACCCAGTACTTC
TRBV2	few	.	TRBJ1-2	CASSPQNGGARGYTF	TGTGCCAGCAGTCCCCAAAATGGGGGCGCGAGGGGCTACACCTTC
TRBV6-5	.	.	TRBJ1-2	CASRNRGYGYTF	TGTGCCAGCAGGAACCGAGGATATGGCTACACCTTC
TRBV5-1	.	.	TRBJ2-1	CASSLAEGQYNEQFF	TGCGCCAGCAGCTTGGCGGAGGGTCAGTACAATGAGCAGTTCTTC
TRBV30	.	TRBD1	TRBJ1-6	CAWTYGQGNNSPLHF	TGTGCCTGGACCTATGGACAGGGTAATAATTCACCCCTCCACTTT
TRBV11-2	.	.	TRBJ2-3	CASRLRDFFTDTQYF	TGTGCCAGCAGGTTGAGGGACTTTTTCACAGATACGCAGTATTTT
TRBV25-1	.	.	TRBJ1-2	CASSPRRPGHLTNYGYTF	TGTGCCAGCAGCCCGAGGCGTCCGGGACACCTAACGAACTATGGCTACACCTTC
TRBV5-6	.	.	TRBJ2-5	CASSSPFGGTQYF	TGTGCCAGCAGCTCCCCATTCGGGGGGACCCAGTACTTC
TRBV12-3/TRBV12-4	.	.	TRBJ2-2	CASSFVITGELFF	TGTGCCAGCAGTTTTGTCATTACCGGGGAGCTGTTTTTT
TRBV7-9	once	.	TRBJ1-1	CASSLLGAGTEAFF	TGTGCCAGCAGCTTATTAGGGGCTGGGACTGAAGCTTTCTTT
TRBV5-1	.	TRBD1	TRBJ2-7	CASEPGGSHYEQYF	TGCGCCAGCGAACCAGGGGGCTCCCACTACGAGCAGTACTTC
TRBV6-2/TRBV6-3	.	.	TRBJ1-6	CASSYRGTAGSPLHF	TGTGCCAGCAGTTACCGGGGGACTGCTGGTTCACCCCTCCACTTT
TRBV30	.	.	TRBJ1-1	CAWSVHENREAFF	TGTGCCTGGAGTGTACACGAGAACAGGGAAGCTTTCTTT
TRBV19	few	.	TRBJ1-5	CASTIRQVNQPQHF	TGTGCCAGTACCATTAGACAGGTCAATCAGCCCCAGCATTTT
TRBV6-1	once	TRBD1	TRBJ1-4	CASSEQGASEKLFF	TGTGCCAGCAGTGAACAGGGGGCGAGTGAAAAACTGTTTTTT
TRBV14	.	.	TRBJ2-7	CASSQAGVPYEQYF	TGTGCCAGCAGCCAAGCGGGGGTTCCCTACGAGCAGTACTTC
TRBV7-2	.	.	TRBJ2-1	CASSLVQGKNEQFF	TGTGCCAGCAGCTTAGTTCAGGGAAAGAATGAGCAGTTCTTC
TRBV4-2	.	TRBD1	TRBJ2-2	CASSHGMTGDDPGELFF	TGTGCCAGCAGCCATGGGATGACAGGGGATGACCCCGGGGAGCTGTTTTTT
TRBV11-1	few	.	TRBJ2-5	CASSLGRKIQETQYF	TGTGCCAGCAGCTTGGGCAGGAAGATCCAAGAGACCCAGTACTTC
TRBV19	.	TRBD2	TRBJ2-5	CASSGDGGAGLETQYF	TGTGCCAGTAGTGGAGACGGGGGGGCCGGACTGGAGACCCAGTACTTC
TRBV6-5	few	.	TRBJ1-1	CASRRAGEAFF	TGTGCCAGCAGAAGAGCGGGCGAAGCTTTCTTT
TRBV5-1	.	.	TRBJ2-3	CASSLQGSDTQYF	TGCGCCAGCAGCTTGCAGGGGTCGGATACGCAGTATTTT
TRBV2	.	TRBD2	TRBJ2-1	CASNRAGGRYEQFF	TGTGCCAGCAACCGGGCGGGGGGCCGCTATGAGCAGTTCTTC
TRBV5-1	.	.	TRBJ1-2	CASSSWAGQEGYTF	TGCGCCAGCAGCTCATGGGCAGGGCAGGAAGGCTACACCTTC